The 22 T cell receptor beta chains given below trace back to one sample, sequenced in a study of lymphopenia after photon versus proton radiotherapy. TCRdb keeps only in-frame clones here, not all; method: immunoSEQ multiplex PCR. The table shows about 26,000 clones, with roughly four fifths occurring only once. The source was peripheral blood, collected from a patient treated with photon-based radiotherapy. Receptors were obtained from a woman aged 45-65 years with pancreatic cancer.

V is TRBV10-3 and J is TRBJ2-1, with a tentative D call TRBD2 (6 bases). Germline loops: CDR1 ENHRY, CDR2 SYGVKD. V lost 4 bases and J 10 bases, leaving 17 bases between the germline ends. The CDR3 has 14 residues. The CDR3 bases are TGTGCCATCAGTGGGGCGGCGGAGGAGGGGGAGCAGTTCTTC. This gives the protein CAISGAAEEGEQFF.

V gene TRBV10-2 combines with J gene TRBJ1-5; D unclear. Germline values: CDR1 WSHSY, CDR2 SAAADI. V lost 4 bases to trimming and J lost 6 bases, with 16 bases between them. There are 15 residues in the CDR3. The CDR3 spells CASSVGRMVSQPQHF. The CDR3 DNA reads TGCGCCAGCAGTGTAGGACGGATGGTGAGTCAGCCCCAGCATTTT.

CDR3 nucleotides: TGTGCCTGGAGTCGAGGGTTTGACACTGAAGCTTTCTTT. Translation: CAWSRGFDTEAFF. The rearrangement uses TRBV30 and TRBJ1-1, with no clear D. Between the trimmed V and J ends, which lost 2 bases and 3 bases, there was a span of 10 bases. Germline CDR1 GTSNPN, CDR2 SVGIG (reference sequence). This CDR3 comprises 13 residues.

The V gene is TRBV7-8, the J gene TRBJ2-1, with 7 bases identical to TRBD1. The J segment lost 6 bases and the V segment lost 3 bases, leaving 5 bases of the junction unmatched. This CDR3 is 14 amino acids long. The germline V gene has CDR1 SGHVS and CDR2 FQNEAQ. The CDR3 loop is CASSFGDSANEQFF. DNA of the CDR3: TGTGCCAGCAGCTTCGGGGACAGTGCCAATGAGCAGTTCTTC.

CDR3 nucleotides: TGCAGCGTTGCGGTGGCCATACCTTGGGACTACGAGCAGTACTTC. Translating gives CSVAVAIPWDYEQYF. This rearrangement joins TRBV29-1 to TRBJ2-7; D is ambiguous. Trimming stripped 4 bases from V and 3 bases from J, with 19 bases between. The CDR3 is 15 residues long. The germline V gene has CDR1 SQVTM and CDR2 ANQGSEA.

The V and J genes are TRBV28 and TRBJ2-7, with TRBD1 identical over 8 bases. The CDR3 is 13 residues long. Germline assignment: CDR1 MDHEN and CDR2 SYDVKM. Germline trimming cut 9 bases from V and 1 base from J; bases unmatched to any gene: 5. Here the CDR3 reads CASGQGGSYEQYF. In DNA, the CDR3 is TGTGCCAGTGGACAGGGAGGTTCCTACGAGCAGTACTTC.

The chain is built from TRBV5-8 and TRBJ2-3; D is possibly TRBD2 (5 bases). V dropped 0 bases and J dropped 0 bases, with 11 bases sitting between them. In germline, CDR1 is SGHTS, CDR2 YDEGEE. The CDR3 is made up of 16 amino acids. CDR3 DNA sequence: TGTGCCAGCAGCTTGGGAGGAGGAACTAGCACAGATACGCAGTATTTT. It specifies CASSLGGGTSTDTQYF.

The chain links TRBV7-8 to TRBJ2-1; D may be TRBD2 (5 bases). The CDR3 covers 14 residues. V was cut by 2 bases and J by 7 bases, with 12 bases left in between. Germline CDR1 SGHVS, CDR2 FQNEAQ. CDR3 loop: CASSLIGILNEQFF. The CDR3 coding sequence is TGTGCCAGCAGCTTAATCGGGATATTGAATGAGCAGTTCTTC.

The chain joins TRBV10-3 to TRBJ2-3; 7 nucleotides agree with TRBD2. Germline assignment: CDR1 ENHRY and CDR2 SYGVKD. The CDR3 is 14 amino acids. V lost 6 bases and J lost 0; bases outside the gene matches: 3. The CDR3 region is CAIRPAGSTDTQYF. In DNA, the CDR3 is TGTGCCATCAGACCAGCGGGAAGCACAGATACGCAGTATTTT.

The chain couples TRBV5-1 to TRBJ2-1; a weak D match, TRBD2 (5 bases). CDR1 is SGHRS and CDR2 is YFSETQ in the germline V gene. The CDR3 totals 17 residues. With 4 bases removed from V and 0 bases from J, the gap between germline ends came to 17 bases. The DNA for the CDR3 is TGCGCCAGCAGCATTCTAGCCGCCAAATCCTCCTACAATGAGCAGTTCTTC. Translating it yields CASSILAAKSSYNEQFF.

The chain combines TRBV7-2 with TRBJ2-5; either TRBD1 or TRBD2 may fit D (6 bases each). This CDR3 has 15 residues. Germline V gene lookup returns CDR1 SGHTA and CDR2 FQGNSA. The V end was cut by 1 base, the J end by 5 bases, with 14 bases between. The CDR3 nucleotides read TGTGCCAGCAGCTTAGTCGAGGGGGACTTGGAGACCCAGTACTTC. Its translation: CASSLVEGDLETQYF.

A remark on this clone: One junction end disagrees with the germline gene, perhaps due to a read error. Different DNA sequences within this sample yield the same CDR3. The rearrangement links TRBV29-1 to TRBJ1-2, with TRBD1 matching over 9 bases. Germline V CDR1 and CDR2: SQVTM, ANQGSEA. The CDR3 extends over 14 amino acids. The CDR3 DNA is TGCAGCGTTGAAGCCGGACAGGGGCGCTATGGCTACACCTTT. This sequence encodes CSVEAGQGRYGYTF. Based on the CDR3 plus reference TRBV29-1 and TRBJ1-2, the full variable domain is SAVISQKPSRDICQRGTSLTIQCQVDSQVTMMFWYRQQPGQSLTLIATANQGSEATYESGFVIDKFPISRPNLTFSTLTVSNMSPEDSSIYLCSVEAGQGRYGYTFGSGTRLTVV.

This rearrangement joins TRBV28 to TRBJ1-5; 8 bases match TRBD1. In germline, CDR1 is MDHEN, CDR2 SYDVKM. This CDR3 region has 16 residues. Losses at the gene ends were 5 bases for V and 3 bases for J; bases not matched to a gene: 9. This chain's CDR3 is CASSPPRQGFNQPQHF. Here the CDR3 DNA reads TGTGCCAGCAGTCCCCCGAGACAGGGGTTCAATCAGCCCCAGCATTTT. Supplemented by reference TRBV28 and TRBJ1-5, the full variable domain reads DVKVTQSSRYLVKRTGEKVFLECVQDMDHENMFWYRQDPGLGLRLIYFSYDVKMKEKGDIPEGYSVSREKKERFSLILESASTNQTSMYLCASSPPRQGFNQPQHFGDGTRLSIL.

CDR3 sequence: CASTKGGSDADTQYF. The CDR3 DNA is TGTGCCAGTACCAAAGGGGGTTCCGACGCAGATACGCAGTATTTT. The gene calls are TRBV19 and TRBJ2-3; D is perhaps TRBD1 (6 bases). V lost 7 bases and J lost 4, with 18 bases in between. There are 15 residues in the CDR3. Germline V gene data show CDR1 as LNHDA and CDR2 as SQIVND (reference sequence). The complete variable domain, with remaining parts taken from reference TRBV19 and TRBJ2-3, reads DGGITQSPKYLFRKEGQNVTLSCEQNLNHDAMYWYRQDPGQGLRLIYYSQIVNDFQKGDIAEGYSVSREKKESFPLTVTSAQKNPTAFYLCASTKGGSDADTQYFGPGTRLTVL.

Within the sample, this clone is medium-sized. The rearrangement uses TRBV27 and TRBJ1-2; TRBD1 might be the D (6 bases). The CDR3 extends over 12 amino acids. CDR1 and CDR2 from the germline V gene are MNHEY and SMNVEV (reference sequence). The ends were cut back, 6 bases at V and 6 bases at J, with 11 bases in the middle. The CDR3 is CASSQGGNGYTF. DNA of the CDR3: TGTGCCAGCAGCCAAGGGGGGAATGGCTACACCTTC.

V is TRBV13 and J is TRBJ2-7; 7 bases match TRBD1. In germline, CDR1 is PRHDT, CDR2 FYEKMQ (reference sequence). The J segment lost 0 bases and the V segment lost 4 bases, leaving 9 bases of the junction unmatched. CDR3 size: 16 residues. The CDR3 DNA follows: TGTGCCAGCAGCTCCGTTGGACAGGTCGACTCCTACGAGCAGTACTTC. Protein sequence: CASSSVGQVDSYEQYF. The complete variable domain, with remaining parts taken from reference TRBV13 and TRBJ2-7, reads AAGVIQSPRHLIKEKRETATLKCYPIPRHDTVYWYQQGPGQDPQFLISFYEKMQSDKGSIPDRFSAQQFSDYHSELNMSSLELGDSALYFCASSSVGQVDSYEQYFGPGTRLTVT.

The chain has TRBV4-3 and TRBJ2-1, with TRBD2 as a possible D gene (6 bases). This CDR3 spans 17 amino acids. V was cut by 3 bases and J by 0 bases, with 15 bases left in between. Germline assignment: CDR1 LGHNA and CDR2 YSLEER. CDR3 sequence: CASSQGGPLSSYNEQFF. The CDR3 DNA sequence: TGCGCCAGCAGCCAGGGGGGACCATTAAGCTCCTACAATGAGCAGTTCTTC.

This sequence joins TRBV11-2 and TRBJ2-2; possible D gene TRBD2, 5 bases. V was trimmed by 8 bases and J by 5 bases, leaving 18 bases between them. This CDR3 comprises 15 residues. CDR1 is SGHAT and CDR2 is FQNNGV in the germline V gene. CDR3 region: CASLRGTRATGELFF. DNA of the CDR3: TGTGCCAGCCTACGGGGTACTAGAGCTACCGGGGAGCTGTTTTTT.

The chain couples TRBV29-1 to TRBJ2-1, with 8 bases lining up with TRBD2. Per germline, CDR1 SQVTM and CDR2 ANQGSEA. V trimming: 7 bases; J trimming: 0 bases; junction bases outside the gene matches: 11. The CDR3 is made up of 16 amino acids. The CDR3: CSGLGLAQSSYNEQFF. The CDR3, as DNA: TGCAGCGGCCTTGGACTAGCTCAAAGCTCCTACAATGAGCAGTTCTTC.

This chain uses TRBV29-1 with TRBJ1-1, with 10 bases fitting TRBD1. Trimming at V came to 7 bases and at J to 7 bases, leaving 15 bases not matched to a gene. Germline CDR1 SQVTM, CDR2 ANQGSEA. The CDR3 loop spans 15 amino acids. The CDR3 region has the DNA TGCAGCGCTAAAACGAATCCGGGACAGGGGCTTGAAGCTTTCTTT. Translation gives CSAKTNPGQGLEAFF. Using reference TRBV29-1 and TRBJ1-1 for the parts outside the CDR3, the full variable domain is SAVISQKPSRDICQRGTSLTIQCQVDSQVTMMFWYRQQPGQSLTLIATANQGSEATYESGFVIDKFPISRPNLTFSTLTVSNMSPEDSSIYLCSAKTNPGQGLEAFFGQGTRLTVV.

The chain uses TRBV4-3 and TRBJ1-5; D gene unclear. Looked up from germline, CDR1 is LGHNA and CDR2 is YSLEER. Trimming took off 0 bases at V and 3 bases at J, with 9 bases between the two ends. The CDR3 extends over 15 amino acids. Written as DNA, the CDR3 is TGCGCCAGCAGCCAAGAAAGCGGCCCCAATCAGCCCCAGCATTTT. Translated, it gives CASSQESGPNQPQHF.

The rearrangement uses TRBV28 and TRBJ2-7, with 12 bases matching TRBD2. In germline, CDR1 is MDHEN, CDR2 SYDVKM. V lost 4 bases and J lost 4; bases outside the gene matches: 8. CDR3 length: 16 residues. CDR3 in amino acids: CASSSLAGGPIYEQYF. The CDR3 DNA reads as TGTGCCAGCAGTTCTCTAGCGGGAGGGCCTATTTACGAGCAGTACTTC.